This T cell receptor beta chain was sequenced during a study of Graves' ophthalmopathy and Graves' hyperthyroidism. As for the study in general: Blood was drawn at initial diagnosis, before any treatment.

The CDR3 runs to 16 residues. Germline-derived CDR1 and CDR2 are LGHDT and YNNKEL (reference sequence). Unmatched junction bases numbered 8, after V lost 3 bases and J lost 2 bases. RNA served as the template for amplifying TCR beta CDR3 regions. Second-round multiplex PCR came after a first-round RT-PCR that employed HTBI primers. TCRdb processed the multiplex PCR reads anew with MiXCR; each CDR3 protein has one entry. The sample lists about 480,000 distinct CDR3 sequences, over 13% occurring once. This clonotype was recorded a few times. The gene calls are TRBV3-1 and TRBJ1-1, with 8 bases aligning to TRBD1. The sample taken for sequencing was blood. The TCR sequence derives from a woman aged 25 to 39 with Graves' ophthalmopathy. CDR3 loop: CASSHHGTGVNTEAFF. CDR3 in DNA: TGTGCCAGCAGCCACCACGGGACAGGAGTAAACACTGAAGCTTTCTTT.